Following are 10 T cell receptor beta chains from one sample sequenced in a study of OX40 agonist ivuxolimab in advanced cancers. Library method: the immunoSEQ multiplex PCR assay. In its TCRdb copy, this immuneACCESS table keeps in-frame sequences only and misses some clones. Where compared with another copy, unresolved V genes explain less than half of these, and the others have no known cause. The sample table records fewer than 80,000 clones; more than 65% of these occur just once. Of the sample, roughly 1.1% is held by the ten largest clones. Sequencing used CD4+ or CD8+ T cells sorted from blood, obtained in a trial of the OX40 agonist ivuxolimab. The receptor source for this set is an adult with an advanced solid tumor such as melanoma, head and neck, liver or kidney cancer.

This clone was counted a few times. The V gene is TRBV11-2, the J gene TRBJ2-5; the D is unclear. V lost 3 bases and J 2 bases, leaving 10 bases between the germline ends. Germline CDR1 SGHAT, CDR2 FQNNGV. This CDR3 contains 14 residues. Here the CDR3 DNA reads TGTGCCAGCAGCTTTGCTCAGAGACAAGAGACCCAGTACTTC. As protein: CASSFAQRQETQYF.

The chain recombines TRBV19 with TRBJ1-1; D gene unclear. V lost 3 bases and J 0 bases, leaving 8 bases between the germline ends. This CDR3 comprises 14 residues. CDR1 is LNHDA and CDR2 is SQIVND in the germline V gene (reference sequence). The CDR3 here is CASSIAELNTEAFF. As DNA, the CDR3 is TGTGCCAGTAGTATTGCAGAACTGAACACTGAAGCTTTCTTT.

The chain carries TRBV27 and TRBJ2-6; 8 positions agree with TRBD1. V was pared by 5 bases and J by 4 bases, with 13 bases of the junction left unmatched. CDR1 is MNHEY and CDR2 is SMNVEV in the germline V gene (reference sequence). The CDR3 extends over 18 amino acids. CDR3 nucleotide sequence: TGTGCCAGCAGTAAGCTAGGCCAGGGGGCGCAGGGGGCCAACGTCCTGACTTTC. Residues: CASSKLGQGAQGANVLTF. The whole variable domain, remainder taken from reference TRBV27 and TRBJ2-6, is EAQVTQNPRYLITVTGKKLTVTCSQNMNHEYMSWYRQDPGLGLRQIYYSMNVEVTDKGDVPEGYKVSRKEKRNFPLILESPSPNQTSLYFCASSKLGQGAQGANVLTFGAGSRLTVL.

J is TRBJ2-5 and V is TRBV4-1; 11 bases are a match to TRBD2. Germline CDR1 MGHRA, CDR2 YSYEKL. V was clipped by 0 bases and J by 7 bases; unmatched bases: 10. CDR3 length: 17 amino acids. CDR3 coding DNA: TGCGCCAGCAGCCAAGACTTCACTAGCGGGGGACCGGGGACCCAGTACTTC. Translation gives CASSQDFTSGGPGTQYF.

This chain connects TRBV2 to TRBJ2-2, with D possibly being TRBD2 (5 bases). Germline CDR1 is SNHLY and CDR2 is FYNNEI. The CDR3 loop spans 12 amino acids. The V end lost 5 bases, the J end lost 5 bases, and 6 bases lay between the germline ends. The CDR3 spells CASSRETGELFF. CDR3 nucleotides: TGTGCCAGCAGTAGGGAGACCGGGGAGCTGTTTTTT. Combining the CDR3 with reference TRBV2 and TRBJ2-2 gives the whole variable domain EPEVTQTPSHQVTQMGQEVILRCVPISNHLYFYWYRQILGQKVEFLVSFYNNEISEKSEIFDDQFSVERPDGSNFTLKIRSTKLEDSAMYFCASSRETGELFFGEGSRLTVL.

The gene calls are TRBV6-5 and TRBJ2-7; 7 bases agree with TRBD1. The CDR3 has 13 amino acids. The germline CDR1 and CDR2 sequences are MNHEY and SVGAGI. Germline trimming cut 6 bases from V and 3 bases from J; bases unmatched to any gene: 5. The CDR3 protein is CASRTDRDYEQYF. In DNA, the CDR3 is TGTGCCAGCAGGACAGACAGGGACTACGAGCAGTACTTC.

The V call is TRBV21-1, the J call TRBJ2-4; TRBD2, the table's D call, was not compared with the DNA. TRBV21-1 is given as a pseudogene. The CDR3 covers 13 residues. CDR3 amino acids: CASNGRVGDIQYF. CDR3 DNA sequence: TGTGCCAGCAACGGGAGGGTGGGGGACATTCAGTACTTC.

This clone was found a few times. The chain is built from TRBV18 and TRBJ1-2; D perhaps matches TRBD1 (5 bases). The CDR3 runs to 13 residues. Trimming shortened V by 5 bases and J by 5 bases, and 12 bases separated the two germline ends. Germline CDR1 is KGHSH and CDR2 is LQKENI. Here the CDR3 DNA reads TGTGCCAGCTCAGGCGACAGAAGTTATGGCTACACCTTC. Protein: CASSGDRSYGYTF.

This chain uses TRBV5-1 with TRBJ1-1; TRBD1 is a possible D gene (5 bases). The CDR3 contains 15 residues. Germline CDR1 and CDR2: SGHRS and YFSETQ. V lost 0 bases and J lost 0, with 9 bases in between. CDR3 nucleotides: TGCGCCAGCAGCTTGGGACAGCCGATGAACACTGAAGCTTTCTTT. As protein: CASSLGQPMNTEAFF.

The rearrangement uses TRBV11-2 and TRBJ1-2, with D unclear. Germline V gene lookup returns CDR1 SGHAT and CDR2 FQNNGV. Trimming took off 0 bases at V and 8 bases at J, with 25 bases between the two ends. This CDR3 is 18 amino acids long. The CDR3 DNA sequence: TGTGCCAGCAGCTTAGAGTTGCGCACAGAGGTGGCTTACCGAGGCTACACCTTC. Protein: CASSLELRTEVAYRGYTF.